This T cell receptor beta chain was recovered during a study of OX40 agonist ivuxolimab in advanced cancers. Study-level background: Of mixed ages from about 20 to 80 and averaging roughly 64 years, the group was around 78% male.

Only in-frame clones appear in the TCRdb table, and some are missing; sequencing was by immunoSEQ multiplex PCR. Altogether about 49,000 clones are present, just under 95% being singletons, with the ten largest covering about 11%. The germline V gene has CDR1 SEHNR and CDR2 FQNEAQ (reference sequence). Trimming stripped 0 bases from V and 0 bases from J, with 13 bases between. The CDR3 is 17 amino acids. This TCR was recovered from an adult with an advanced solid tumor such as melanoma, head and neck, liver or kidney cancer. The J gene is TRBJ2-3, the V gene TRBV7-9; tentative D call: TRBD2 (6 bases). The material was CD4+ or CD8+ T cells sorted from blood, obtained in a trial of the OX40 agonist ivuxolimab. As DNA, the CDR3 is TGTGCCAGCAGCTTAGCGCCCCGGGGGTCTAGCACAGATACGCAGTATTTT. Translated: CASSLAPRGSSTDTQYF.